This entry lists 18 T cell receptor beta chains sequenced from one sample in a study of shared clonotypes between healthy human individuals. The data were produced by immunoSEQ multiplex PCR, yet TCRdb's version contains in-frame clones alone and is incomplete. The data hold about 1 million clones, with approximately 76% observed a single time. Sequenced material: memory CD4+ T cells sorted from blood. Sample subset: CD45RA-negative fraction. These receptors were taken from a man between 18 and 35 years old in good health.

The chain has TRBV7-6 and TRBJ1-1, with D maybe TRBD1 (5 bases). The CDR3 length is 14 residues. The germline V gene encodes CDR1 SGHVS and CDR2 FNYEAQ. V lost 3 bases to trimming and J lost 1 base, with 9 bases between them. DNA for the CDR3: TGTGCCAGCAGCTTTGGACACCAGAACACTGAAGCTTTCTTT. It codes for CASSFGHQNTEAFF.

The V and J genes are TRBV6-1 and TRBJ2-4; tentative D call: TRBD2 (5 bases). The CDR3 is 13 amino acids. Between the trimmed V and J ends, which lost 3 bases and 8 bases, there was a span of 11 bases. Germline assignment: CDR1 MNHNS and CDR2 SASEGT. CDR3 sequence: CASSDGLGDIQYF. In DNA, the CDR3 is TGTGCCAGCAGTGACGGACTGGGAGACATTCAGTACTTC.

Remarks on this clone: This likely traces to a read error, being one base from a far larger clone. V and J are TRBV27 and TRBJ1-1; maybe TRBD1 (6 bases). Germline V gene sequence: CDR1 MNHEY, CDR2 SMNVEV (reference sequence). CDR3 size: 14 residues. V was shortened by 2 bases and J by 1 base, with 8 bases between the two germline ends. CDR3 nucleotides: TGTGCCAGCAGTTTACGGGGGGCGAACACTGAAGCTTTCTTT. Residues: CASSLRGANTEAFF.

In the case of this clone: Being one base from a much bigger clone, this may be a read error. V gene TRBV7-9 combines with J gene TRBJ1-1; a possible D gene is TRBD1 (5 bases). Trimming cost V 2 bases and J 2 bases, with 9 bases left between them. Germline assignment: CDR1 SEHNR and CDR2 FQNEAQ (reference sequence). This CDR3 region has 14 residues. The CDR3 sequence is CASSLQGRNTEAFF. The CDR3 coding sequence is TGTGCCAGCAGCTTACAGGGCCGAAACACTGAAGCTTTCTTT.

The genes are TRBV18 and TRBJ2-1; D gene uncertain. Germline CDR1 is KGHSH and CDR2 is LQKENI. This CDR3 is built from 13 residues. V was shortened by 3 bases and J by 8 bases, with 11 bases between the two germline ends. This CDR3 is CASSPKGDHEQFF. As DNA, the CDR3 is TGTGCCAGCTCACCGAAAGGAGACCATGAGCAGTTCTTC.

The rearrangement links TRBV6-6 to TRBJ2-7; TRBD2 matches at 15 bases. The CDR3 contains 16 residues. From germline, CDR1 is MNHNY and CDR2 SVGAGI (reference sequence). The V segment lost 6 bases and the J segment 6 bases; nucleotides outside the gene matches: 9. CDR3 loop: CASSTRTSGRAGEQYF. The CDR3 DNA follows: TGTGCCAGCAGCACCCGGACTAGCGGGAGGGCCGGCGAGCAGTACTTC.

This clone appeared a few times. This chain's CDR3 is CASSLMGPNYEQYF. The CDR3 DNA sequence: TGTGCCAGCAGCTTAATGGGACCGAACTACGAGCAGTACTTC. V usage is TRBV7-2 and J usage is TRBJ2-7; D may match TRBD1 or TRBD2 (5 bases each). The ends were cut back, 2 bases at V and 3 bases at J, with 11 bases in the middle. The CDR3 covers 14 residues. Germline values: CDR1 SGHTA, CDR2 FQGNSA.

The chain has TRBV11-2 and TRBJ2-2; 9 nucleotides line up with TRBD2. Germline V CDR1 and CDR2: SGHAT, FQNNGV. The CDR3 extends over 19 amino acids. Trimming took 5 bases from V and 6 from J; bases not matched to a gene: 19. The CDR3 nucleotides are TGTGCCAGCAGCCGTGGGACTAGGACTAGCGTTGTTAGGGCCGGGGAGCTGTTTTTT. It yields the protein CASSRGTRTSVVRAGELFF.

The chain uses TRBV5-1 and TRBJ1-1; D is possibly TRBD1 (6 bases). The germline V gene encodes CDR1 SGHRS and CDR2 YFSETQ. This CDR3 is 14 amino acids long. Trimming cost V 3 bases and J 2 bases, with 11 bases left between them. The CDR3 protein is CASSSMDSNTEAFF. In DNA form, the CDR3 reads TGCGCCAGCAGCTCGATGGACAGCAACACTGAAGCTTTCTTT.

The rearrangement links TRBV19 to TRBJ2-1; no definite D call. The CDR3 is 11 residues long. Germline V gene lookup returns CDR1 LNHDA and CDR2 SQIVND (reference sequence). With 10 bases removed from V and 0 bases from J, the gap between germline ends came to 4 bases. In DNA form, the CDR3 reads TGTGCCACCCGCTCCTACAATGAGCAGTTCTTC. Its protein product is CATRSYNEQFF.

The V gene is TRBV29-1, the J gene TRBJ2-5, with D possibly TRBD1 on 5 matching bases. Germline CDR1 SQVTM, CDR2 ANQGSEA. This CDR3 has 12 amino acids. V lost 6 bases and J lost 3, with 11 bases in between. The CDR3 DNA reads TGCAGCGTAACGACAGCTAAAGAGACCCAGTACTTC. As protein: CSVTTAKETQYF.

The genes are TRBV6-1 and TRBJ2-5, with D perhaps matching TRBD1 (6 bases). Near its end, the DNA agrees better with TRBJ2-7, so the J call may be wrong. Germline CDR1 MNHNS, CDR2 SASEGT. The CDR3 length is 13 residues. CDR3 sequence (DNA): TGTGCCAGCAACAAGAACAGGGATTACGAGCAGTACTTC. Translated: CASNKNRDYEQYF.

This clone was seen only once. This may stem from a read error, because a much larger clone lies one nucleotide away. This chain uses TRBV5-8 with TRBJ2-1, with no clear D. V was shortened by 4 bases and J by 4 bases, with 3 bases between the two germline ends. Germline loops: CDR1 SGHTS, CDR2 YDEGEE. The CDR3 is made up of 11 amino acids. This CDR3 is CASSLYNEQFF. The CDR3 DNA reads as TGTGCCAGCAGCCTTTACAATGAGCAGTTCTTC. Full variable domain (rest looked up from reference TRBV5-8 and TRBJ2-1): EAGVTQSPTHLIKTRGQQATLRCSPISGHTSVYWYQQALGLGLQFLLWYDEGEERNRGNFPPRFSGRQFPNYSSELNVNALELEDSALYLCASSLYNEQFFGPGTRLTVL.

V is TRBV6-6 and J is TRBJ2-3, with a weak D call TRBD2 (5 bases). V was cut by 6 bases and J by 8 bases, with 12 bases left in between. The germline gives CDR1 MNHNY, CDR2 SVGAGI (reference sequence). The CDR3 loop spans 12 amino acids. The DNA of the CDR3 is TGTGCCAGCAGCCGCCCGGAGGCTACGCAGTATTTT. It specifies CASSRPEATQYF.

The V and J genes are TRBV5-4 and TRBJ2-2, with 9 positions matching TRBD2. Germline assignment: CDR1 SGHNT and CDR2 YYREEE (reference sequence). This CDR3 spans 18 amino acids. V shed 1 base and J 6 bases; nucleotides not matched to a gene: 13. The CDR3 reads CASSLPLGGGVPPGELFF. The DNA for the CDR3 is TGTGCCAGCAGCTTGCCCCTGGGCGGGGGGGTCCCCCCCGGGGAGCTGTTTTTT.

Details on this clone: The identical CDR3 is also encoded by other nucleotide sequences in the sample. The chain carries TRBV7-2 and TRBJ1-1, with D possibly being TRBD1 (6 bases). The length of the CDR3 is 15 residues. Germline CDR1 and CDR2: SGHTA and FQGNSA. V gave up 4 bases and J gave up 2 bases, with 14 bases separating them. The CDR3 coding sequence is TGTGCCAGCAGCTCCCGAGGACAGCGAAACACTGAAGCTTTCTTT. Translating gives CASSSRGQRNTEAFF.

V is TRBV11-2 and J is TRBJ1-1; D is uncertain. Germline-derived CDR1 and CDR2 are SGHAT and FQNNGV. This CDR3 contains 12 residues. The V end was cut by 5 bases, the J end by 9 bases, with 13 bases between. In DNA form, the CDR3 reads TGTGCCAGCAGCGACCTTCCCGTTCAAGCTTTCTTT. Translation gives CASSDLPVQAFF.

The chain couples TRBV5-1 to TRBJ2-3; weak D call: TRBD1 (6 bases). The CDR3 runs 16 residues. Deletions cut 5 bases from V and 6 bases from J, with 22 bases between. The germline V gene has CDR1 SGHRS and CDR2 YFSETQ. DNA for the CDR3: TGCGCCAGCAGACGGACAGAAGACGGGCTTTGGGATACGCAGTATTTT. This gives the protein CASRRTEDGLWDTQYF.